The rows below give T cell receptor beta chains drawn from one sample of a study of blood T cell repertoires in COVID-19. Repertoires were generated with immunoSEQ multiplex PCR, while TCRdb's copy carries only in-frame clones and drops some. The sample shows 220,000 or so clones, around 80% of them seen only once. Sequenced sample: peripheral blood. The receptor set was obtained from a woman in her sixties or seventies with acute or convalescent COVID-19. Both conserved end residues are part of each CDR3. Each record gives: J gene, V gene, clone size, D gene, CDR3 protein, CDR3 DNA. The D gene is left open where the match is weak. For some rows the clone size is stated as once, few or many, or as a class when expanded; others skip it.

>TRBJ2-6|TRBV29-1|-|-
CSVRSGANVLTF
TGCAGCGTCAGGTCTGGGGCCAACGTCCTGACTTTC
>TRBJ2-7|TRBV4-1|-|TRBD1
CASSRDRGSYEQYF
TGCGCCAGCAGTAGGGACAGGGGCTCCTACGAGCAGTACTTC
>TRBJ2-1|TRBV5-6|-|TRBD2
CASSFGTSAGYNEQFF
TGTGCCAGCAGCTTCGGGACTAGCGCGGGGTACAATGAGCAGTTCTTC
>TRBJ2-7|TRBV18|-|-
CASSPGGGGTYEQYF
TGTGCCAGCTCACCAGGGGGCGGGGGTACGTACGAGCAGTACTTC
>TRBJ2-3|TRBV28|-|TRBD2
CASSFQGLADITDTQYF
TGTGCCAGCAGTTTTCAAGGACTAGCGGACATCACAGATACGCAGTATTTT
>TRBJ2-2|TRBV12-5|-|TRBD2
CASGFAAGGRTGELFF
TGTGCTAGTGGTTTTGCTGCGGGAGGGAGAACCGGGGAGCTGTTTTTT
>TRBJ2-5|TRBV18|-|TRBD2
CASSPSGGETQYF
TGTGCCAGCTCACCAAGCGGGGGGGAGACCCAGTACTTC
>TRBJ2-3|TRBV27|-|-
CASSSTDTQYF
TGTGCCAGCAGTTCGACAGATACGCAGTATTTT
>TRBJ2-5|TRBV29-1|once|TRBD2
CSVETRLAGEQETQYF
TGCAGCGTTGAAACCCGGCTAGCGGGAGAACAAGAGACCCAGTACTTC
>TRBJ2-7|TRBV7-2|once|TRBD1
CASSLVGTGGPHEQYF
TGTGCCAGCAGCTTAGTCGGGACAGGGGGGCCTCACGAGCAGTACTTC
>TRBJ2-7|TRBV29-1|few|-
CSVSGGSYEQYF
TGCAGCGTGTCCGGGGGCTCCTACGAGCAGTACTTC
>TRBJ2-3|TRBV6-5|-|TRBD1
CASRIQTGTDTQYF
TGTGCCAGCAGGATCCAGACAGGGACAGATACGCAGTATTTT
>TRBJ1-5|TRBV19|-|-
CASSKREQGINQPQHF
TGTGCCAGTAGTAAAAGGGAGCAGGGGATAAATCAGCCCCAGCATTTT
>TRBJ2-7|TRBV29-1|-|TRBD2
CSVETSGKSYEQYF
TGCAGCGTTGAAACTAGCGGGAAATCCTACGAGCAGTACTTC
>TRBJ1-6|TRBV18|-|-
CASSRDSTLHF
TGTGCCAGCTCACGCGACAGTACACTCCACTTT
>TRBJ1-2|TRBV5-4|-|TRBD1
CASTPPGQATSNYGYTF
TGTGCCAGCACCCCGCCGGGACAGGCTACTTCTAACTATGGCTACACCTTC
>TRBJ2-7|TRBV10-2|-|-
CASSEYGGARNEQYF
TGCGCCAGCAGTGAATACGGAGGGGCTAGGAACGAGCAGTACTTC
>TRBJ1-4|TRBV2|-|-
CASRPQGSTGEKLFF
TGTGCCAGCAGGCCTCAGGGATCAACTGGTGAAAAACTGTTTTTT
>TRBJ2-1|TRBV3-1/TRBV3-2|-|TRBD2
CASSPTGTSDYNEQFF
TGTGCCAGCAGCCCAACCGGGACTAGCGACTACAATGAGCAGTTCTTC
>TRBJ1-6|TRBV3-1/TRBV3-2|-|-
CASSRGGGSSYNSPLHF
TGTGCCAGCAGTCGCGGGGGCGGAAGCTCCTATAATTCACCCCTCCACTTT
>TRBJ1-1|TRBV27|-|-
CASSFGQGTVEAFF
TGTGCCAGCAGTTTCGGCCAGGGGACCGTTGAAGCTTTCTTT
>TRBJ2-7|TRBV11-3|-|-
CASSFDSSYEQYF
TGTGCCAGCAGCTTCGACTCCTCCTACGAGCAGTACTTC